Below are 31 T cell receptor beta chains sequenced from a single sample in a study of blood T cell repertoires in COVID-19. The repertoire was sequenced with immunoSEQ multiplex PCR; TCRdb's copy has only in-frame clones and lacks some. Of 140,000 or so clones in the sample, approximately 88% were seen once. Sequenced sample: peripheral blood. These receptors came from a woman in her fifties or sixties with acute or convalescent COVID-19.

The chain is built from TRBV3-1 (or the pseudogene TRBV3-2) and TRBJ1-5; 7 bases line up with TRBD1. In germline, CDR1 is LGHDT, CDR2 YNNKEL (reference sequence). The trim removed 4 bases at V and 1 base at J, leaving 4 bases unmatched. This CDR3 region has 15 residues. The CDR3 reads CASSPQGLSNQPQHF. The DNA for the CDR3 is TGTGCCAGCAGCCCACAGGGGTTGAGCAATCAGCCCCAGCATTTT.

The chain is built from TRBV2 and TRBJ2-1, with D unresolved. V was cut by 6 bases and J by 8 bases, with 11 bases left in between. The length of the CDR3 is 12 residues. Per germline, CDR1 SNHLY and CDR2 FYNNEI. CDR3 DNA: TGTGCCAGCAGCGATAATTGGCATGAGCAGTTCTTC. Its protein is CASSDNWHEQFF.

V is TRBV7-9 and J is TRBJ1-1; no definite D call. The germline V and J ends were trimmed by 4 bases and 1 base, with 7 bases remaining between them. The CDR3 runs 13 residues. Germline V gene lookup returns CDR1 SEHNR and CDR2 FQNEAQ (reference sequence). This CDR3 reads CASSSRQNTEAFF. Here the CDR3 DNA reads TGTGCCAGCAGCTCAAGACAGAACACTGAAGCTTTCTTT.

This clone was seen once. The V call is TRBV12-3 or TRBV12-4, the J call TRBJ1-2, with D possibly being TRBD1 (5 bases). V shed 1 base and J shed 8 bases, with 11 bases lying between them. CDR3 length: 13 amino acids. Here the CDR3 reads CASSLGGVGGYTF. CDR3 nucleotide sequence: TGTGCCAGCAGTTTAGGGGGGGTAGGAGGCTACACCTTC.

The rearrangement links TRBV11-3 to TRBJ2-7, with D perhaps TRBD2 (5 bases). Trimming took off 5 bases at V and 3 bases at J, with 11 bases between the two ends. The CDR3 has 13 amino acids. Per the germline V gene, CDR1 is SGHNT and CDR2 is YENEEA. DNA of the CDR3: TGTGCCAGCAGCGCCGGGGTAAGCTACGAGCAGTACTTC. Translated, it gives CASSAGVSYEQYF.

This clone has a handful of counts. One end of the junction varies from germline; a read error may be responsible. This rearrangement joins TRBV19 to TRBJ1-6, with a tentative D call TRBD1 (6 bases). CDR3 size: 14 residues. The germline V gene encodes CDR1 LNHDA and CDR2 SQIVND (reference sequence). CDR3 bases: TGTGCTAGTACGGCAACAGGGTTTACTTCACCCCTCCACTTT. Protein: CASTATGFTSPLHF.

The chain employs TRBV9 and TRBJ1-5; perhaps TRBD1 as D (5 bases). V was clipped by 3 bases and J by 5 bases, with 9 bases between them. There are 13 residues in the CDR3. CDR1 and CDR2 from the germline V gene are SGDLS and YYNGEE. The CDR3 nucleotides read TGTGCCAGCAGCGGGGTAGGGGATCAGCCCCAGCATTTT. Its protein product is CASSGVGDQPQHF.

The DNA of the CDR3 is TGTGCCAGTAGTATAGGGTCTGACGGACAGGGGTCCTGGGATACGCAGTATTTT. This encodes CASSIGSDGQGSWDTQYF. The V and J genes are TRBV19 and TRBJ2-3; TRBD1 matches at 9 bases. The junction had 14 bases not matched to a gene; V was cut back by 1 base and J by 6 bases. The CDR3 consists of 18 residues. CDR1 and CDR2 (germline): LNHDA, SQIVND (reference sequence).

The V and J genes are TRBV9 and TRBJ1-2; TRBD1 matches 9 bases. After removal of 4 bases from V and 5 bases from J, the junction contained 9 bases not matched to a gene. The CDR3 covers 15 residues. The germline gives CDR1 SGDLS, CDR2 YYNGEE. This chain's CDR3 is CASSLLGTGQYGYTF. CDR3 nucleotide sequence: TGTGCCAGCAGCCTCCTTGGGACAGGGCAATATGGCTACACCTTC.

This chain joins TRBV3-1 (or the pseudogene TRBV3-2) and TRBJ1-2; D gene ambiguous. CDR3 size: 15 residues. Germline assignment: CDR1 LGHDT and CDR2 YNNKEL (reference sequence). Trimming cost V 2 bases and J 4 bases, with 14 bases left between them. CDR3 DNA sequence: TGTGCCAGCAGCCAACGGAGGGCCTATATCTATGGCTACACCTTC. It encodes CASSQRRAYIYGYTF.

This CDR3 reads CASSLPRTGNTEAFF. The CDR3 DNA sequence: TGTGCCAGCAGCTTGCCCCGGACAGGGAACACTGAAGCTTTCTTT. The chain has TRBV5-4 and TRBJ1-1, with TRBD1 matching 7 bases. The CDR3 sequence is 15 residues long. With V trimmed by 1 base and J by 1 base, 4 bases remained unmatched. In germline, CDR1 is SGHNT, CDR2 YYREEE (reference sequence).

The J gene is TRBJ2-7, the V gene TRBV30; 9 nucleotides line up with TRBD1. The CDR3 length is 15 residues. V lost 0 bases to trimming and J lost 2 bases; unmatched junction nucleotides: 5. Germline V gives CDR1 GTSNPN, CDR2 SVGIG (reference sequence). The CDR3 here is CAWSVLGTGPYEQYF. The CDR3 DNA follows: TGTGCCTGGAGTGTACTTGGGACAGGGCCCTACGAGCAGTACTTC.

The chain's CDR3 is CASSERGGQNLYNEQFF. CDR3 bases: TGTGCCAGCAGTGAAAGAGGGGGACAGAACTTGTACAATGAGCAGTTCTTC. J is TRBJ2-1 and V is TRBV6-1, with 7 positions matching TRBD1. This CDR3 is built from 17 residues. The germline V gene encodes CDR1 MNHNS and CDR2 SASEGT. V was pared by 2 bases and J by 4 bases, with 11 bases of the junction left unmatched.

V gene TRBV27 combines with J gene TRBJ2-1, with a tentative D call TRBD2 (5 bases). The CDR3 consists of 16 residues. Per the germline V gene, CDR1 is MNHEY and CDR2 is SMNVEV (reference sequence). V dropped 1 base and J dropped 7 bases, with 17 bases sitting between them. CDR3 sequence reads: CASSLYGQLTGNEQFF. For the CDR3, the DNA is TGTGCCAGCAGTTTATACGGGCAGCTTACGGGGAATGAGCAGTTCTTC.

The chain couples TRBV11-3 to TRBJ2-3; D unclear. Trimming pared 3 bases from V and 0 bases from J, leaving 7 bases between. Looked up from germline, CDR1 is SGHNT and CDR2 is YENEEA. The CDR3 extends over 14 amino acids. The CDR3 here is CASSLGRSTDTQYF. The DNA of the CDR3 is TGTGCCAGCAGCTTGGGCAGGAGCACAGATACGCAGTATTTT.

The chain joins TRBV6-5 to TRBJ1-5, with TRBD1 matching 10 bases. CDR1 and CDR2 (germline): MNHEY, SVGAGI. With 6 bases clipped from V and 5 bases from J, the junction kept 1 base outside the gene matches. This CDR3 has 13 amino acids. The CDR3 DNA sequence: TGTGCCAGCAGCGGGACAGGGGATCAGCCCCAGCATTTT. This encodes CASSGTGDQPQHF.

The chain uses TRBV14 and TRBJ2-3; D remains unclear. Per the germline V gene, CDR1 is SGHDN and CDR2 is FVKESK. V was cut by 4 bases and J by 2 bases, with 13 bases left in between. The CDR3 contains 15 residues. The chain's CDR3 is CASSPRASNTDTQYF. CDR3 nucleotides: TGTGCCAGCAGCCCCCGCGCGAGCAACACAGATACGCAGTATTTT.

The chain couples TRBV11-2 to TRBJ2-7; no reliable D call. The germline CDR1 and CDR2 sequences are SGHAT and FQNNGV. CDR3 size: 14 residues. V was trimmed by 0 bases and J by 3 bases, leaving 9 bases between them. As DNA, the CDR3 is TGTGCCAGCAGCTTAGATCCCCAGGTCTACGAGCAGTACTTC. This gives the protein CASSLDPQVYEQYF.

This clone has just a few counts. The chain recombines TRBV19 with TRBJ1-1, with D hard to call. The CDR3 spans 12 residues. With 2 bases removed from V and 7 bases from J, the gap between germline ends came to 8 bases. CDR1 and CDR2 from the germline V gene are LNHDA and SQIVND (reference sequence). The CDR3 is CASSIYRGEAFF. CDR3 in DNA: TGTGCCAGTAGTATATATCGGGGTGAAGCTTTCTTT.

The chain recombines TRBV5-1 with TRBJ2-1, with 7 positions matching TRBD1. With 5 bases clipped from V and 3 bases from J, the junction kept 11 bases outside the gene matches. This CDR3 comprises 16 residues. Germline V lookup: CDR1 SGHRS, CDR2 YFSETQ. CDR3 amino acids: CASRRNGQASYNEQFF. The CDR3 DNA reads as TGCGCCAGCAGAAGAAATGGACAGGCAAGCTACAATGAGCAGTTCTTC. Supplemented by reference TRBV5-1 and TRBJ2-1, the full variable domain reads KAGVTQTPRYLIKTRGQQVTLSCSPISGHRSVSWYQQTPGQGLQFLFEYFSETQRNKGNFPGRFSGRQFSNSRSEMNVSTLELGDSALYLCASRRNGQASYNEQFFGPGTRLTVL.

This chain connects TRBV6-5 to TRBJ2-7; possible D gene TRBD1, 6 bases. V lost 5 bases and J 7 bases, leaving 15 bases between the germline ends. This CDR3 has 13 residues. CDR1 and CDR2 from the germline V gene are MNHEY and SVGAGI. As DNA, the CDR3 is TGTGCCAGCAGTAGCCGGGACAACGGGGAGCAGTACTTC. This translates into CASSSRDNGEQYF.

This sequence joins TRBV19 and TRBJ1-1; D unclear. CDR1 and CDR2 from the germline V gene are LNHDA and SQIVND (reference sequence). This CDR3 region has 15 residues. V lost 7 bases and J lost 4, with 19 bases in between. The CDR3 sequence is CASIIAGEGVTEAFF. The CDR3, as DNA: TGTGCCAGTATTATCGCGGGAGAAGGAGTCACTGAAGCTTTCTTT.

This clone showed up just a few times. The V call is TRBV18, the J call TRBJ2-2; TRBD1 might be the D (6 bases). The length of the CDR3 is 15 residues. Trimming took off 5 bases at V and 0 bases at J, with 10 bases between the two ends. Germline V gives CDR1 KGHSH, CDR2 LQKENI. The CDR3: CASSARTANTGELFF. The DNA of the CDR3 is TGTGCCAGCTCAGCCCGGACAGCGAACACCGGGGAGCTGTTTTTT.

The chain recombines TRBV5-6 with TRBJ2-7; possible D gene TRBD1, 6 bases. V was trimmed by 6 bases and J by 5 bases, leaving 15 bases between them. Germline assignment: CDR1 SGHDT and CDR2 YYEEEE. CDR3 size: 13 residues. CDR3 loop: CASTNGRGHEQYF. CDR3 DNA sequence: TGTGCCAGCACCAACGGCAGGGGCCACGAGCAGTACTTC.

This clone appeared once. V and J are TRBV7-2 and TRBJ1-1, with TRBD1 as a possible D gene (5 bases). CDR1 is SGHTA and CDR2 is FQGNSA in the germline V gene. CDR3 length: 15 amino acids. The V end lost 1 base, the J end lost 4 bases, and 13 bases lay between the germline ends. CDR3 DNA sequence: TGTGCCAGCAGCTTAGAAGGGGCAGAGGTCACTGAAGCTTTCTTT. Protein sequence: CASSLEGAEVTEAFF.

The rearrangement uses TRBV4-1 and TRBJ2-3; D is perhaps TRBD1 (6 bases). The CDR3 length is 14 residues. The germline V gene encodes CDR1 MGHRA and CDR2 YSYEKL. V was shortened by 2 bases and J by 6 bases, with 12 bases between the two germline ends. CDR3 loop: CASSQSRGPDTQYF. CDR3 DNA sequence: TGCGCCAGCAGCCAATCCAGGGGCCCCGATACGCAGTATTTT.

This chain connects TRBV7-3 to TRBJ2-7, with a weak D call TRBD1 (5 bases). This CDR3 spans 14 amino acids. Germline CDR1 is SGHTA and CDR2 is FQGTGA. V lost 1 base to trimming and J lost 5 bases, with 12 bases between them. CDR3 DNA sequence: TGTGCCAGCAGCTTAAGAGGACACCCGAACGAGCAGTACTTC. Residues: CASSLRGHPNEQYF.

The chain recombines TRBV5-1 with TRBJ1-3; 9 positions match TRBD1. Germline V gene lookup returns CDR1 SGHRS and CDR2 YFSETQ. The V and J ends lost 5 bases and 3 bases, in that order; junction bases with no gene match: 6. CDR3 size: 15 residues. The CDR3 DNA follows: TGCGCCAGCAGTCACGACAGGGGGGATGGAAACACCATATATTTT. This gives the protein CASSHDRGDGNTIYF.

The chain combines TRBV11-1 with TRBJ1-2; possibly TRBD1 for D (5 bases). This CDR3 region has 14 residues. Germline CDR1 is SGHAT and CDR2 is FQDESV (reference sequence). Trimming shortened V by 0 bases and J by 5 bases, and 10 bases separated the two germline ends. The DNA of the CDR3 is TGTGCCAGCAGCTTAGCGACCCCAGGGTATGGCTACACCTTC. Its protein product is CASSLATPGYGYTF.

This sequence joins TRBV30 and TRBJ2-2; weak D call: TRBD1 (5 bases). The V and J ends lost 8 bases and 0 bases respectively, with 13 bases between them. There are 14 residues in the CDR3. Germline V gene lookup returns CDR1 GTSNPN and CDR2 SVGIG (reference sequence). The CDR3 coding sequence is TGTGCCGTACAGGCAGGCCCGAACACCGGGGAGCTGTTTTTT. Translated, it gives CAVQAGPNTGELFF.

This chain joins TRBV6-5 and TRBJ2-7; 7 bases align to TRBD2. J was trimmed by 2 bases and V by 0 bases; bases with no gene match: 4. Germline lookup yields CDR1 MNHEY and CDR2 SVGAGI. The CDR3 contains 15 residues. CDR3 amino acids: CASSYSGRDPYEQYF. CDR3 sequence (DNA): TGTGCCAGCAGTTACTCTGGGAGGGACCCCTACGAGCAGTACTTC.